This T cell receptor (beta chain) came from a study of high-grade serous ovarian cancer treatment subgroups. Regarding the study as a whole: Repertoire similarity ranged roughly 0.11 to 0.8 between tumors of one patient.

Sequenced by immunoSEQ multiplex PCR; TCRdb stores in-frame clones only, minus some. The sample has 3,000 to 4,000 clones; about three quarters are singletons. Only one count was recorded for this clone. The target antigen is unknown. CDR1 and CDR2 (germline): GTSNPN, SVGIG (reference sequence). Trimming shortened V by 0 bases and J by 2 bases, and 7 bases separated the two germline ends. This CDR3 comprises 13 residues. Tumor samples were obtained before definitive surgery or chemotherapy. Sequencing was performed on tumor tissue. The V gene is TRBV30, the J gene TRBJ1-2; D unclear. The clonotype originates from a human donor with high-grade serous ovarian cancer. The CDR3 DNA reads as TGTGCCTGGAGTGTAGTGCGGAACTATGGCTACACCTTC. It encodes CAWSVVRNYGYTF.